Described below is a single TCR beta chain sequence and its context. The data were obtained in a study of T cell responses to AZD1222 COVID-19 vaccine. Study context: Second doses were pooled across both intervals (about 4 or about 12 weeks).

Only in-frame clones appear in the TCRdb table, and some are missing; sequencing was by immunoSEQ multiplex PCR. The sample lists 100,000 to 150,000 clones; over 75% were seen once. The CDR3 is 16 amino acids. Trimming stripped 6 bases from V and 5 bases from J, with 23 bases between. Germline V gene lookup returns CDR1 MDHEN and CDR2 SYDVKM. This clonotype was sampled from an adult in good health. V is TRBV28 and J is TRBJ2-7; D is uncertain. The starting material was peripheral blood, obtained on day 0 of AZD1222 vaccination. The CDR3 DNA reads TGTGCCAGCAGCTCTCGGAAGGCCTTCCGGATGGACGAGCAGTACTTC. The encoded protein is CASSSRKAFRMDEQYF.